Only one count was recorded for the clone carrying this T cell receptor (beta chain). Its antigen is unidentified. The CDR3 has 15 residues. V dropped 3 bases and J dropped 10 bases, with 20 bases sitting between them. The germline V gene has CDR1 LNHNV and CDR2 YYDKDF (reference sequence). Investigators took about 9.2 milliliters of peripheral blood from every donor. Together with a sample-barcoded 5' primer, a J-beta primer mix was included in a second PCR lasting roughly 7 to 11 cycles. TCRdb itself ran the 5' RACE reads through MiXCR, one entry per CDR3 protein. The sample lists roughly 2 million distinct CDR3 sequences; approximately 50% were seen once. The sample is drawn from a study of blood T cells in healthy people across ages. On the study more broadly: Researchers report that template switching captured about one barcoded beta molecule per two T cells. Findings of the study overall: In these data, TCR beta diversity tracked strongly with naive T cell percentage. More naive CD4+ cells and higher diversity marked long-lived donors relative to aged donors.

J is TRBJ2-3 and V is TRBV15; D could derive from TRBD1 or TRBD2 (5 bases each). This clonotype was obtained from a middle-aged woman in good health. Material for sequencing was blood. The CDR3 loop reads CATSSRDLHFQAQYF. The DNA of the CDR3 is TGTGCCACCAGCAGCCGGGACCTTCATTTTCAGGCGCAGTATTTT.